This T cell receptor (beta chain) comes out of a study of T-cell memory formation after mild COVID-19. Unmatched junction bases numbered 4, after V lost 0 bases and J lost 3 bases. Germline CDR1 is DFQATT and CDR2 is SNEGSKA (reference sequence). This CDR3 comprises 15 residues. Each CDR3 protein is one row after TCRdb ran MiXCR on the 5' RACE reads. The sample shows roughly 320,000 distinct CDR3 sequences, 25% to 30% of them seen only once. There are a few counts of this clonotype. This clonotype originated in an adult woman who had mild COVID-19 (a few samples of this study predate the infection). Cell type and time point are not known. This sequence joins TRBV20-1 and TRBJ2-3, with TRBD1 matching 9 bases. Sequences were obtained from PBMCs or a T cell subset sorted from them (not recorded which). The CDR3 spells CSAREDRGFTDTQYF. DNA for the CDR3: TGCAGTGCTAGAGAGGACAGGGGTTTTACAGATACGCAGTATTTT.